Below, 32 T cell receptor beta chains from the same sample are listed, as sequenced in a study of T cell responses to AZD1222 COVID-19 vaccine. TCRdb's table, derived via immunoSEQ multiplex PCR, lists solely in-frame clones and lacks some. This table holds 150,000 to 200,000 clones, 85% to 95% found once. The sample here was peripheral blood, taken on day 0 of AZD1222 vaccination. The source is an adult in good health.

This chain links TRBV7-2 with TRBJ2-6, with D maybe TRBD2 (5 bases). The CDR3 is 15 residues long. The germline gives CDR1 SGHTA, CDR2 FQGNSA. V lost 3 bases and J 4 bases, leaving 10 bases between the germline ends. CDR3 coding DNA: TGTGCCAGCAGCTTTCGGGGAGTCGGGGCCAACGTCCTGACTTTC. Translated: CASSFRGVGANVLTF.

The V gene is TRBV5-1, the J gene TRBJ2-1; D is unresolved. CDR3 length equals 14 residues. Germline V gives CDR1 SGHRS, CDR2 YFSETQ. Trimming shortened V by 3 bases and J by 3 bases, and 10 bases separated the two germline ends. CDR3 protein: CASSSRVSYNEQFF. Here the CDR3 DNA reads TGCGCCAGCAGCTCGCGTGTGAGCTACAATGAGCAGTTCTTC.

The V call is TRBV4-1, the J call TRBJ2-7, with 7 bases fitting TRBD1. Germline CDR1 reads MGHRA; CDR2 reads YSYEKL. The CDR3 contains 13 residues. V trimming: 6 bases; J trimming: 5 bases; junction bases outside the gene matches: 7. The chain's CDR3 is CASSPTGFDEQYF. CDR3 sequence (DNA): TGCGCCAGCAGTCCGACAGGGTTTGACGAGCAGTACTTC.

The CDR3 region has the DNA TGTGCCAGTAGTATCAGACAGGGGGCCATCAATCAGCCCCAGCATTTT. Protein sequence: CASSIRQGAINQPQHF. V usage is TRBV19 and J usage is TRBJ1-5; TRBD1 matches 10 bases. Per the germline V gene, CDR1 is LNHDA and CDR2 is SQIVND (reference sequence). The CDR3 is 16 amino acids. V lost 3 bases to trimming and J lost 3 bases; unmatched junction nucleotides: 5.

J is TRBJ2-5 and V is TRBV7-2, with a tentative D call TRBD1 (6 bases). The V and J ends lost 8 bases and 2 bases respectively, with 12 bases between them. CDR1 is SGHTA, CDR2 FQGNSA, per germline. The CDR3 is 13 residues long. The CDR3 DNA is TGTGCCAGCGCCCGGGACAATCAAGAGACCCAGTACTTC. It translates to CASARDNQETQYF.

This clone turned up a few times. The CDR3 sequence: CASSRSGESNEQFF. In DNA form, the CDR3 reads TGTGCCAGCAGTAGATCCGGGGAATCCAATGAGCAGTTCTTC. The chain employs TRBV6-4 and TRBJ2-1, with a weak D call TRBD2 (5 bases). The CDR3 runs to 14 residues. The V end lost 5 bases, the J end lost 6 bases, and 14 bases lay between the germline ends. CDR1 and CDR2 from the germline V gene are MRHNA and SNTAGT.

The chain employs TRBV20-1 and TRBJ2-5; a weak D match, TRBD2 (6 bases). The CDR3 spans 14 residues. The ends were cut back, 3 bases at V and 3 bases at J, with 14 bases in the middle. Per the germline V gene, CDR1 is DFQATT and CDR2 is SNEGSKA (reference sequence). Here the CDR3 reads CSASSAGSKETQYF. For the CDR3, the DNA is TGCAGTGCTAGTAGTGCGGGGTCCAAAGAGACCCAGTACTTC.

The rearrangement links TRBV6-5 to TRBJ2-5; maybe TRBD2 (6 bases). The V gene lost 9 bases and the J gene lost 2 bases, with 13 bases spanning the gap. The CDR3 runs 13 residues. From germline, CDR1 is MNHEY and CDR2 SVGAGI. The CDR3 DNA is TGTGCCAGTTCCCCGGGACTGCAAGAGACCCAGTACTTC. It translates to CASSPGLQETQYF.

This clone was counted between two and nine times. The chain is built from TRBV5-1 and TRBJ2-2, with D perhaps matching TRBD2 (7 bases). V lost 3 bases to trimming and J lost 3 bases, with 18 bases between them. This CDR3 is built from 17 residues. The germline V gene has CDR1 SGHRS and CDR2 YFSETQ. This CDR3 is CASSWYPPGGDTGELFF. The DNA for the CDR3 is TGCGCCAGCAGCTGGTACCCCCCGGGGGGCGACACCGGGGAGCTGTTTTTT.

The rearrangement uses TRBV5-1 and TRBJ2-5, with 9 bases aligning to TRBD1. This CDR3 spans 14 amino acids. Trimming cost V 4 bases and J 2 bases; bases outside gene matches: 3. The V gene's germline CDR1 is SGHRS and CDR2 YFSETQ. In DNA, the CDR3 is TGCGCCAGCAGCCCCGGGACAGGGCAAGAGACCCAGTACTTC. As protein: CASSPGTGQETQYF.

The chain links TRBV15 to TRBJ1-4, with D maybe TRBD1 (6 bases). V lost 9 bases and J lost 4, with 9 bases in between. The CDR3 totals 12 residues. Germline V gives CDR1 LNHNV, CDR2 YYDKDF (reference sequence). This CDR3 is CATGANNEKLFF. CDR3 in DNA: TGTGCCACGGGGGCTAATAATGAAAAACTGTTTTTT.

The rearrangement joins TRBV9 to TRBJ2-2; maybe TRBD1 (5 bases). The V end was cut by 0 bases, the J end by 5 bases, with 11 bases between. The CDR3 loop spans 15 amino acids. Germline lookup yields CDR1 SGDLS and CDR2 YYNGEE. Here the CDR3 DNA reads TGTGCCAGCAGCGTAGACCAGGGTAGGACCGGGGAGCTGTTTTTT. Its translation: CASSVDQGRTGELFF.

A few counts support this clone. The V and J genes are TRBV3-1 (or the pseudogene TRBV3-2) and TRBJ2-5; D not certain. Per germline, CDR1 LGHDT and CDR2 YNNKEL (reference sequence). The V and J ends lost 4 bases and 3 bases respectively, with 24 bases between them. This CDR3 has 18 residues. The CDR3 coding sequence is TGTGCCAGCAGCCCTCCCACCCAACCCAGTTCCTTCGAAGAGACCCAGTACTTC. Protein sequence: CASSPPTQPSSFEETQYF.

The chain's CDR3 is CASSSPLAGGENTGELFF. DNA for the CDR3: TGTGCCAGCAGCTCCCCCCTAGCGGGGGGGGAGAACACCGGGGAGCTGTTTTTT. The chain combines TRBV7-6 with TRBJ2-2; 12 nucleotides match TRBD2. From germline, CDR1 is SGHVS and CDR2 FNYEAQ. The CDR3 totals 18 residues. Trimming took 4 bases from V and 1 from J; bases not matched to a gene: 7.

V usage is TRBV18 and J usage is TRBJ1-1; perhaps TRBD1 as D (6 bases). Trimming shortened V by 2 bases and J by 8 bases, and 18 bases separated the two germline ends. There are 15 residues in the CDR3. The germline CDR1 and CDR2 sequences are KGHSH and LQKENI. The CDR3, as DNA: TGTGCCAGCTCACCATATGAGGACAGCGTACAGGAAGCTTTCTTT. It is translated as CASSPYEDSVQEAFF. The variable domain in full, completed from reference TRBV18 and TRBJ1-1, reads NAGVMQNPRHLVRRRGQEARLRCSPMKGHSHVYWYRQLPEEGLKFMVYLQKENIIDESGMPKERFSAEFPKEGPSILRIQQVVRGDSAAYFCASSPYEDSVQEAFFGQGTRLTVV.

This clone was picked up a small number of times. V usage is TRBV4-3 and J usage is TRBJ1-2; perhaps TRBD1 as D (5 bases). The CDR3 is 14 amino acids. In germline, CDR1 is LGHNA, CDR2 YSLEER. V shed 0 bases and J shed 3 bases, with 8 bases lying between them. The CDR3 reads CASSQEMGHYGYTF. The CDR3 DNA is TGCGCCAGCAGCCAAGAAATGGGACACTATGGCTACACCTTC.

The CDR3 nucleotides are TGCGCCAGCAGCGTTGGGGATGCGGCCGGGGAGCTGTTTTTT. Translation: CASSVGDAAGELFF. The rearrangement joins TRBV5-1 to TRBJ2-2; D is undetermined. Germline CDR1 SGHRS, CDR2 YFSETQ. This CDR3 has 14 amino acids. V was trimmed by 4 bases and J by 6 bases, leaving 13 bases between them.

V and J are TRBV7-2 and TRBJ1-2, with D maybe TRBD1 (6 bases). Germline CDR1 and CDR2: SGHTA and FQGNSA. The V and J ends lost 5 bases and 8 bases respectively, with 21 bases between them. This CDR3 is built from 15 residues. Here the CDR3 DNA reads TGTGCCAGCAGCCGGGTGGTCATCAACAGGGTCGGCTACACCTTC. This sequence encodes CASSRVVINRVGYTF. The full variable domain, in which reference TRBV7-2 and TRBJ1-2 provide the parts outside the CDR3, is GAGVSQSPSNKVTEKGKDVELRCDPISGHTALYWYRQSLGQGLEFLIYFQGNSAPDKSGLPSDRFSAERTGGSVSTLTIQRTQQEDSAVYLCASSRVVINRVGYTFGSGTRLTVV.

The chain joins TRBV4-1 to TRBJ1-4; 8 bases line up with TRBD1. V lost 4 bases and J lost 4; bases outside the gene matches: 5. CDR1 MGHRA and CDR2 YSYEKL come from the germline V gene. The CDR3 covers 15 residues. The CDR3 DNA follows: TGCGCCAGCAGCCCCGAGGGACAGGATAATGAAAAACTGTTTTTT. Translating gives CASSPEGQDNEKLFF.

This chain joins TRBV5-1 and TRBJ2-3, with 10 bases that match TRBD1. The V gene end was trimmed by 4 bases and the J gene end by 2 bases; junction bases not matched to a gene: 7. Looked up from germline, CDR1 is SGHRS and CDR2 is YFSETQ. The CDR3 has 16 amino acids. The CDR3 region has the DNA TGCGCCAGCAGCCAGACGGGACAGGGGTACACAGATACGCAGTATTTT. It encodes CASSQTGQGYTDTQYF.

As DNA, the CDR3 is TGTGCCAGCTCACCGACCCCTCATACGCAGTATTTT. Translated, it gives CASSPTPHTQYF. This chain links TRBV18 with TRBJ2-3; no reliable D call. Looked up from germline, CDR1 is KGHSH and CDR2 is LQKENI. The CDR3 length is 12 residues. Between the trimmed V and J ends, which lost 3 bases and 7 bases, there was a span of 8 bases.

The chain joins TRBV5-8 to TRBJ1-1; 12 bases line up with TRBD1. Germline V gene sequence: CDR1 SGHTS, CDR2 YDEGEE. There are 14 residues in the CDR3. V trimming: 4 bases; J trimming: 4 bases; junction bases outside the gene matches: 2. CDR3 sequence reads: CASSLGQGATEAFF. The CDR3 DNA reads TGTGCCAGCAGCCTGGGACAGGGGGCCACTGAAGCTTTCTTT.

The genes are TRBV5-6 and TRBJ1-2; D call uncertain. With 2 bases removed from V and 8 bases from J, the gap between germline ends came to 16 bases. There are 14 residues in the CDR3. Per germline, CDR1 SGHDT and CDR2 YYEEEE. The CDR3 loop is CASSLWWHGKGYTF. CDR3 nucleotides: TGTGCCAGCAGCTTATGGTGGCACGGCAAGGGCTACACCTTC.

The chain uses TRBV12-3 or TRBV12-4 and TRBJ2-7; 7 nucleotides match TRBD1. The J segment lost 4 bases and the V segment lost 5 bases, leaving 5 bases of the junction unmatched. The CDR3 has 13 amino acids. The CDR3 sequence: CASSPGTVYEQYF. Written as DNA, the CDR3 is TGTGCCAGCAGTCCAGGGACAGTTTACGAGCAGTACTTC.

The rearrangement uses TRBV4-3 and TRBJ2-7; D ambiguous. This CDR3 comprises 15 residues. Germline V gene data show CDR1 as LGHNA and CDR2 as YSLEER. Trimming stripped 1 base from V and 0 bases from J, with 10 bases between. This CDR3 is CASSQVRSSSYEQYF. The CDR3 DNA reads TGCGCCAGCAGCCAAGTCAGATCAAGCTCCTACGAGCAGTACTTC.

This chain uses TRBV19 with TRBJ1-5; D is unclear. This CDR3 has 13 residues. Trimming removed 7 bases from V and 3 bases from J, with 10 bases in between. Germline CDR1 reads LNHDA; CDR2 reads SQIVND (reference sequence). CDR3 DNA sequence: TGTGCCAGTAATTTACGCTTCAATCAGCCCCAGCATTTT. Its translation: CASNLRFNQPQHF.

This clone showed up just once. This chain links TRBV30 with TRBJ2-2; the D call may be TRBD1 or TRBD2 (5 bases each). Germline loops: CDR1 GTSNPN, CDR2 SVGIG (reference sequence). This CDR3 comprises 14 residues. Trimming removed 5 bases at V and 5 bases at J, with 15 bases between. As DNA, the CDR3 is TGTGCCTGGGGCCGGCAGGGAGATACCGGGGAGCTGTTTTTT. Protein: CAWGRQGDTGELFF. The full variable domain, in which reference TRBV30 and TRBJ2-2 provide the parts outside the CDR3, is SQTIHQWPATLVQPVGSPLSLECTVEGTSNPNLYWYRQAAGRGLQLLFYSVGIGQISSEVPQNLSASRPQDRQFILSSKKLLLSDSGFYLCAWGRQGDTGELFFGEGSRLTVL.

This chain links TRBV6-1 with TRBJ1-4, with D possibly matching TRBD1 (5 bases). Germline assignment: CDR1 MNHNS and CDR2 SASEGT. V was trimmed by 3 bases and J by 8 bases, leaving 19 bases between them. The CDR3 spans 16 residues. The CDR3 DNA is TGTGCCAGCAGTGAGAGAACCGGGACGGTTTGGGAAAAACTGTTTTTT. As protein: CASSERTGTVWEKLFF.

This clone was found a few times. The chain recombines TRBV6-5 with TRBJ1-1, with 7 bases identical to TRBD1. There are 13 residues in the CDR3. V gave up 11 bases and J gave up 2 bases; unmatched junction bases: 8. Looked up from germline, CDR1 is MNHEY and CDR2 is SVGAGI. CDR3 bases: TGTGCCTGTGGGGACAGAGGAAACACTGAAGCTTTCTTT. Translating it yields CACGDRGNTEAFF.

V and J are TRBV7-7 and TRBJ2-7, with a weak D call TRBD1 (6 bases). CDR1 and CDR2 from the germline V gene are SSHAT and FNYEAQ (reference sequence). This CDR3 region has 13 residues. This CDR3 is CALNGQFSYEQYF. The CDR3 DNA sequence: TGTGCTCTCAATGGACAGTTTTCCTACGAGCAGTACTTC. Using reference TRBV7-7 and TRBJ2-7 for the parts outside the CDR3, the full variable domain is GAGVSQSPRYKVTKRGQDVTLRCDPISSHATLYWYQQALGQGPEFLTYFNYEAQPDKSGLPSDRFSAERPEGSISTLTIQRTEQRDSAMYRCALNGQFSYEQYFGPGTRLTVT.

This chain uses TRBV2 with TRBJ1-6, with D perhaps matching TRBD1 (6 bases). Trimming took off 3 bases at V and 9 bases at J, with 12 bases between the two ends. Germline loops: CDR1 SNHLY, CDR2 FYNNEI. The CDR3 loop spans 14 amino acids. The CDR3 DNA sequence: TGTGCCAGCAGTGATCAAACAGGGCGTTCACCCCTCCACTTT. Amino acid sequence: CASSDQTGRSPLHF.

CDR3 protein: CASSPSAYYNEQFF. DNA for the CDR3: TGTGCCAGCTCACCATCGGCTTACTACAATGAGCAGTTCTTC. The V call is TRBV18, the J call TRBJ2-1; D not resolved. The length of the CDR3 is 14 residues. Trimming cost V 2 bases and J 3 bases, with 8 bases left between them. The germline V gene has CDR1 KGHSH and CDR2 LQKENI. Variable domain in full (rest from reference TRBV18 and TRBJ2-1): NAGVMQNPRHLVRRRGQEARLRCSPMKGHSHVYWYRQLPEEGLKFMVYLQKENIIDESGMPKERFSAEFPKEGPSILRIQQVVRGDSAAYFCASSPSAYYNEQFFGPGTRLTVL.